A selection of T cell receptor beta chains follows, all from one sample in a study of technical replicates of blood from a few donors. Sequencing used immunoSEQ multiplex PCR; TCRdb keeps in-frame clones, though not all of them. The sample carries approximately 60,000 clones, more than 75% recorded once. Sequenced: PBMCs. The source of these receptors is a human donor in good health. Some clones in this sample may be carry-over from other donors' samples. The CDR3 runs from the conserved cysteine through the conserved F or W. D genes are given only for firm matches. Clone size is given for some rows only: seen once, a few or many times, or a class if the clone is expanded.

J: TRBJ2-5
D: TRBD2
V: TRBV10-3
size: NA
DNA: TGTGCCATCAGTGATCGAGGAGCGGCGCCGGCGCGAGCGGGAGTCCGCCCTCCACGGGAGACCCAGTACTTC
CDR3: CAISDRGAAPARAGVRPPRETQYF

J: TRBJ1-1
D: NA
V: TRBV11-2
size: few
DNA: TGTGCCAGCAGCTCGGGACACATTAACACTGAAGCTTTCTTT
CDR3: CASSSGHINTEAFF

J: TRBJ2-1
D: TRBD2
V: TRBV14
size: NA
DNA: TGTGCCAGCAGCCAGGGACTAGCGGGAGCCGGGTGGGACTACAATGAGCAGTTCTTC
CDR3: CASSQGLAGAGWDYNEQFF

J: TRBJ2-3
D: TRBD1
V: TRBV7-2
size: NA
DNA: TGTGCCAGCACCCCCTCCCGGACAGGGGACTCATATTTT
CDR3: CASTPSRTGDSYF

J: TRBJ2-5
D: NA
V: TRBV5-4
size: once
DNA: TGTGCCAGCAGGCCCCGAGGGGGAAGAGAGACCCAGTACTTC
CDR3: CASRPRGGRETQYF

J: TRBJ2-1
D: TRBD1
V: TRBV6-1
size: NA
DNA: TGTGCCAGCAGTGCCGGGACAGGGGGTATTGATGAGCAGTTCTTC
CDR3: CASSAGTGGIDEQFF

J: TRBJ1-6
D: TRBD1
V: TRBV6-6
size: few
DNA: TGTGCCAGCAGTTACGACAGGGTCTCACCCCTCCACTTT
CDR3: CASSYDRVSPLHF

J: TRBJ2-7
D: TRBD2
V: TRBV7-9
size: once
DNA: TGTGCCAGCAGCTTAGAACTAGCGGTTGAGCAGTACTTC
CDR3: CASSLELAVEQYF

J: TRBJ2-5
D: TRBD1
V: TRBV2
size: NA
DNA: TGTGCCAGCAGTGTTGACAGGGGGCTCATCCGAGAGACCCAGTACTTC
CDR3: CASSVDRGLIRETQYF

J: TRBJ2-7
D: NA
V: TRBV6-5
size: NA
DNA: TGTGCCAGCAGTTACCCATCGGGCGAGCAGTACTTC
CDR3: CASSYPSGEQYF

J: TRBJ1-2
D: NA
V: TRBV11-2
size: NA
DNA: TGTGCCAGCAGCGGGGAGTCGGGGAGGGATGGCTACACCTTC
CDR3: CASSGESGRDGYTF

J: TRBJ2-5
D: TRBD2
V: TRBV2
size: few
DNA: TGTGCCAGCAGTTGGACTAGCGGGGGGGCGGGGCAAGAGACCCAGTACTTC
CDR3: CASSWTSGGAGQETQYF

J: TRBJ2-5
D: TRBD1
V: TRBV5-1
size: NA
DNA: TGCGCCAGCAGCTTGGGAGGACAGGGGAGTCAAGAGACCCAGTACTTC
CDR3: CASSLGGQGSQETQYF

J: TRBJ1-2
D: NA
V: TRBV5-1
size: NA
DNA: TGCGCCAGCAGCTTGTTTGGGGGCGAGGATGGCTACACCTTC
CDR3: CASSLFGGEDGYTF

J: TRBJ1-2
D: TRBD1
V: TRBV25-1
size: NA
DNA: TGTGCCAGCAGTGAACGACAGGGGTTGAGTGGCTACACCTTC
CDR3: CASSERQGLSGYTF

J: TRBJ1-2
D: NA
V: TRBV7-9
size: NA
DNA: TGTGCCAGCAGCTCTCCCACAGAGTTCTATGGCTACACCTTC
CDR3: CASSSPTEFYGYTF

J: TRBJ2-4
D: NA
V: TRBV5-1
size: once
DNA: TGCGCCAGCAGCTATCTGGACAGCAAAAACATTCAGTACTTC
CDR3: CASSYLDSKNIQYF

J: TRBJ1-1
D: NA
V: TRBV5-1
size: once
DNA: TGCGCCAGCGGGTCGGTCCCGGGGAGCGCTGAAGCTTTCTTT
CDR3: CASGSVPGSAEAFF

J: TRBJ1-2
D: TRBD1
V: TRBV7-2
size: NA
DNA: TGTGCCAGCAGACTACAGGGGGGGATCGCTGGCTACACCTTC
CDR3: CASRLQGGIAGYTF

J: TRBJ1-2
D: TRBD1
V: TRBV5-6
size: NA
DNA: TGTGCCAGCAGCGCCTTGGGGCGCACAGGGGAAGGCTACACCTTC
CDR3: CASSALGRTGEGYTF

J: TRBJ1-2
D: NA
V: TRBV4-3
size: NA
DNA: TGCGCCAGCAGCCAAGATCATCAGGGCCTCTATGGCTACACCTTC
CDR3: CASSQDHQGLYGYTF

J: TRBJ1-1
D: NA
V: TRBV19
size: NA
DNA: TGTGCCAGTAGGGATCGGGGGGCGAGGACTGAAGCTTTCTTT
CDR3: CASRDRGARTEAFF

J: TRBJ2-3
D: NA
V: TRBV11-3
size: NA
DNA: TGTGCCAGCAGCTTAGATCGTCCTAGCACGCAGTATTTT
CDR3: CASSLDRPSTQYF

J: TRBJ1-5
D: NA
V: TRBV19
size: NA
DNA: TGTGCCAGTAGTCACGACAGCCTCGCCAATCAGCCCCAGCATTTT
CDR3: CASSHDSLANQPQHF

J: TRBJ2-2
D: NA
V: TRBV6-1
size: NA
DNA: TGTGCCAGCAGCCGAGGGGGACATAACACCGGGGAGCTGTTTTTT
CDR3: CASSRGGHNTGELFF

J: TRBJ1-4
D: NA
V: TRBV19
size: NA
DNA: TGTGCCAGTAGGACAGGACAATCAACTAATGAAAAACTGTTTTTT
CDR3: CASRTGQSTNEKLFF

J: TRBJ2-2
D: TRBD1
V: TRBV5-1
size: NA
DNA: TGCGCCAGCAGCCACACTAGGACAGGGGGGAACACCGGGGAGCTGTTTTTT
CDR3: CASSHTRTGGNTGELFF

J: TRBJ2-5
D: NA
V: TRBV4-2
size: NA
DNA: TGTGCCAGCAGCCAAGGGGCAGTCCAAGAGACCCAGTACTTC
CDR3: CASSQGAVQETQYF

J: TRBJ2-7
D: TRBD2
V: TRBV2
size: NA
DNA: TGTGCCAGCAGACTAGCGGGAGCCAACTACGAGCAGTACTTC
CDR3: CASRLAGANYEQYF

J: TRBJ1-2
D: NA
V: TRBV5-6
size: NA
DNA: TGTGCCAGCAGCTCGGATGGGGGGAGCTATGGCTACACCTTC
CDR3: CASSSDGGSYGYTF

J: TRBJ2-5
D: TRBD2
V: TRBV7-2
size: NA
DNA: TGTGCCAGCAGCTTTGGGACTAGCGGGAGTGCTGAGACCCAGTACTTC
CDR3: CASSFGTSGSAETQYF

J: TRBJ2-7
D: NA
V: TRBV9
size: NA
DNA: TGTGCCAGCAGCCCAAGGACAGAACCCTACGAGCAGTACTTC
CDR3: CASSPRTEPYEQYF

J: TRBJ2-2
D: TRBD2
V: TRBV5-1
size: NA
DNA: TGCGCCAGCAGCCGTTCAGGCGGGGGGGCCGCGAACACCGGGGAGCTGTTTTTT
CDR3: CASSRSGGGAANTGELFF

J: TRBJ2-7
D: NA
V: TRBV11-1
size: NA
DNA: TGTGCCAGCAGCTTTGGAGGGTTAAGCTCCTACGAGCAGTACTTC
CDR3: CASSFGGLSSYEQYF

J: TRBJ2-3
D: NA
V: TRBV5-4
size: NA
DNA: TGTGCCAGCAGCTTGGTTGCGAACACAGATACGCAGTATTTT
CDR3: CASSLVANTDTQYF

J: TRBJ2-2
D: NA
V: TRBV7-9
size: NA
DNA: TGTGCCAGCTCAGGGCCGAACACCGGGGAGCTGTTTTTT
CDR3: CASSGPNTGELFF

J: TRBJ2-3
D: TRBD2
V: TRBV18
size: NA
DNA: TGTGCCAGCTCACCACCGTCGGGAGGAGGCACAGATACGCAGTATTTT
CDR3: CASSPPSGGGTDTQYF

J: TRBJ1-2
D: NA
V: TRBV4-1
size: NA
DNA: TGCGCCAGCAGCCAAAGAGGGAACTATGGCTACACCTTC
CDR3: CASSQRGNYGYTF

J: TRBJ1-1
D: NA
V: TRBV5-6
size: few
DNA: TGTGCCAGCAGTAGACAATCGAACACTGAAGCTTTCTTT
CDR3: CASSRQSNTEAFF

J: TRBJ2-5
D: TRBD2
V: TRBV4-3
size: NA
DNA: TGCGCCAGCAGCCAAGGCCTTGACGGGGGGTGGGAGACCCAGTACTTC
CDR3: CASSQGLDGGWETQYF

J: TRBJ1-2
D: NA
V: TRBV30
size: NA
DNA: TGTGCCTGGAGTATGGGGGCAGGGCGCGGCTACACCTTC
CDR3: CAWSMGAGRGYTF

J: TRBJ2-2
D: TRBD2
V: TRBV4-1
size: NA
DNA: TGCGCCAGCAGCCAAAGGACTAGCGGGGGGACGAACACCGGGGAGCTGTTTTTT
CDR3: CASSQRTSGGTNTGELFF

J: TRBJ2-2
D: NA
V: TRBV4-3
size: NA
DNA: TGCGCCAGCAGCCAAGACCCCCATTCGAACACCGGGGAGCTGTTTTTT
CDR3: CASSQDPHSNTGELFF

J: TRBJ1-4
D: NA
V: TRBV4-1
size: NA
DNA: TGCGCCAGCAGCCCTAAGTTCCCAACTAATGAAAAACTGTTTTTT
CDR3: CASSPKFPTNEKLFF

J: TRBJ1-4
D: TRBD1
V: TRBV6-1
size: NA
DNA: TGTGCCAGCAGGCTAGACAGGGCTTCTAATGAAAAACTGTTTTTT
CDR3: CASRLDRASNEKLFF

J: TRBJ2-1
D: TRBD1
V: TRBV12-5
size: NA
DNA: TGTGCTAGTGGGCCATTGGACAGGGTCGGAAACAGGCACAATGAGCAGTTCTTC
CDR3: CASGPLDRVGNRHNEQFF

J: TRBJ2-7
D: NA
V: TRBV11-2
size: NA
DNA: TGTGCCAGCAGCTTAGCAGGGTTGAGCGACGAGCAGTACTTC
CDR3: CASSLAGLSDEQYF

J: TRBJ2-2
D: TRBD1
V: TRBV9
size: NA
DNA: TGTGCCAGCAGCGGACAGGGCAGGACCGGGGAGCTGTTTTTT
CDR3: CASSGQGRTGELFF